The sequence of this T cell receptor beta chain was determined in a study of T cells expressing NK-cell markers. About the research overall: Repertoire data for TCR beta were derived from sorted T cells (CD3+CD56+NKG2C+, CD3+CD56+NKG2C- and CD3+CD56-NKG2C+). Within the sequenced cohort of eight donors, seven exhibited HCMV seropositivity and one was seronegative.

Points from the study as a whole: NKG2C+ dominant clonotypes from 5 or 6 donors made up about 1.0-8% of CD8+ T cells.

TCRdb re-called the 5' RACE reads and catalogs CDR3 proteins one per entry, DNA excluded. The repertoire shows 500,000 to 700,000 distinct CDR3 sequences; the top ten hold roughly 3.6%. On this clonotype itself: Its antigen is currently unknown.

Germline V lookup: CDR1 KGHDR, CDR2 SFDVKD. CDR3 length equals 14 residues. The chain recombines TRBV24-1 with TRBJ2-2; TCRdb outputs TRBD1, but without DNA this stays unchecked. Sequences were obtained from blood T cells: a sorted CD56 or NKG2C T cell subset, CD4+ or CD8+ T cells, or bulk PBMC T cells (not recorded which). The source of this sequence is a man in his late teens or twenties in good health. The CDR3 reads CATSANRDTGELFF.